The rows below give T cell receptor beta chains drawn from one sample of a study of T cells in Graves' hyperthyroidism and ophthalmopathy. TCRdb ran MiXCR on the multiplex PCR reads and lists one entry per CDR3 protein. The sample comprises about 540,000 distinct CDR3 sequences, under 60% of which are singletons, and 8.2% rests with the top ten. The sample consisted of peripheral blood or thyroid tissue (not recorded which). All receptors derive from a woman between 18 and 30 years old with Graves' hyperthyroidism. CDR3s include the opening cysteine and the closing phenylalanine or tryptophan. The D gene is left open where the match is weak. The size of a clone is reported for some rows only, either as once, few or many, or as a class for expanded clones.

CDR3 length: 12; V gene: TRBV7-2; D gene: -; clone size: many; J gene: TRBJ2-5; CDR3 protein: CASSKDRETQYF; CDR3 DNA: TGTGCCAGCAGCAAAGACAGAGAGACCCAGTACTTC
CDR3 length: 13; V gene: TRBV4-1; D gene: -; clone size: few; J gene: TRBJ1-1; CDR3 protein: CASKEGGQTEAFF; CDR3 DNA: TGTGCCAGCAAGGAGGGAGGACAGACTGAAGCTTTCTTT
CDR3 length: 14; V gene: TRBV25-1; D gene: TRBD1; clone size: few; J gene: TRBJ1-4; CDR3 protein: CASSWGQGAEKLFF; CDR3 DNA: TGTGCCAGCAGCTGGGGACAGGGGGCTGAAAAACTGTTTTTT
CDR3 length: 17; V gene: TRBV10-3; D gene: -; clone size: many; J gene: TRBJ1-5; CDR3 protein: CAISEGGNRVRNQPQHF; CDR3 DNA: TGTGCCATCAGTGAAGGGGGGAATCGGGTAAGGAATCAGCCCCAGCATTTT
CDR3 length: 9; V gene: TRBV29-1; D gene: -; clone size: once; J gene: TRBJ2-7; CDR3 protein: CSVDTGTYF; CDR3 DNA: TGCAGCGTTGATACGGGCACGTACTTC
CDR3 length: 14; V gene: TRBV6-5; D gene: -; clone size: few; J gene: TRBJ1-5; CDR3 protein: CASSTTRVNQPQHF; CDR3 DNA: TGTGCCAGCAGTACAACTAGGGTTAATCAGCCCCAGCATTTT
CDR3 length: 17; V gene: TRBV7-6; D gene: -; clone size: -; J gene: TRBJ1-3; CDR3 protein: CASSPATAVYSGNTIYF; CDR3 DNA: TGTGCCAGCAGCCCAGCGACAGCAGTCTACTCTGGAAACACCATATATTTT
CDR3 length: 11; V gene: TRBV2; D gene: -; clone size: few; J gene: TRBJ2-5; CDR3 protein: CASKAVETQYF; CDR3 DNA: TGTGCCAGCAAGGCGGTGGAGACCCAGTACTTC
CDR3 length: 14; V gene: TRBV15; D gene: TRBD2; clone size: -; J gene: TRBJ2-7; CDR3 protein: CATSRPPAGDEQYF; CDR3 DNA: TGTGCCACCAGCAGACCTCCGGCGGGAGACGAGCAGTACTTC
CDR3 length: 15; V gene: TRBV2; D gene: TRBD1; clone size: few; J gene: TRBJ1-6; CDR3 protein: CASSPPTGSNSPLHF; CDR3 DNA: TGTGCCAGCTCACCGCCGACAGGGTCTAATTCACCCCTCCACTTT
CDR3 length: 13; V gene: TRBV20-1; D gene: -; clone size: -; J gene: TRBJ2-7; CDR3 protein: CSARYGLPAEQYF; CDR3 DNA: TGCAGTGCTAGATATGGGCTCCCGGCCGAGCAGTACTTC
CDR3 length: 14; V gene: TRBV2; D gene: -; clone size: -; J gene: TRBJ1-2; CDR3 protein: CASSAPGPVYGYTF; CDR3 DNA: TGTGCCAGCAGTGCTCCCGGGCCCGTCTATGGCTACACCTTC
CDR3 length: 14; V gene: TRBV7-2; D gene: -; clone size: -; J gene: TRBJ1-1; CDR3 protein: CASSIVGELKPAFF; CDR3 DNA: TGTGCCAGTAGTATTGTTGGGGAGCTCAAACCAGCTTTCTTT
CDR3 length: 14; V gene: TRBV7-9; D gene: TRBD2; clone size: few; J gene: TRBJ2-7; CDR3 protein: CASSRLAGEHEQYF; CDR3 DNA: TGTGCCAGCAGTCGACTAGCGGGAGAGCACGAGCAGTACTTC
CDR3 length: 16; V gene: TRBV25-1; D gene: -; clone size: -; J gene: TRBJ2-6; CDR3 protein: CAWSYVGLTGANVLTF; CDR3 DNA: TGTGCCTGGAGTTATGTAGGTCTCACTGGGGCCAACGTCCTGACTTTC
CDR3 length: 12; V gene: TRBV5-1; D gene: -; clone size: -; J gene: TRBJ1-1; CDR3 protein: CASRSVEPSAFF; CDR3 DNA: TGCGCCAGCAGGTCCGTTGAGCCTTCAGCTTTCTTT
CDR3 length: 12; V gene: TRBV2; D gene: -; clone size: -; J gene: TRBJ1-6; CDR3 protein: CASRPGNSPLHF; CDR3 DNA: TGTGCCAGCAGACCGGGAAATTCACCCCTCCACTTT
CDR3 length: 17; V gene: TRBV25-1; D gene: TRBD1; clone size: -; J gene: TRBJ1-4; CDR3 protein: CASSSSGTGGTNEKLFF; CDR3 DNA: TGTGCCAGCAGCTCCTCCGGGACAGGGGGAACTAATGAAAAACTGTTTTTT
CDR3 length: 11; V gene: TRBV7-8; D gene: -; clone size: few; J gene: TRBJ2-7; CDR3 protein: CASSWEYKQYF; CDR3 DNA: TGTGCCAGCAGCTGGGAATATAAGCAGTACTTC
CDR3 length: 13; V gene: TRBV10-3; D gene: -; clone size: many; J gene: TRBJ2-2; CDR3 protein: CAISLSVTGELFF; CDR3 DNA: TGTGCCATCAGTCTTAGCGTCACCGGGGAGCTGTTTTTT
CDR3 length: 17; V gene: TRBV5-1; D gene: TRBD1; clone size: few; J gene: TRBJ1-4; CDR3 protein: CASSYDPGTGGDEKLFF; CDR3 DNA: TGCGCCAGCAGCTACGATCCGGGGACAGGGGGAGATGAAAAACTGTTTTTT
CDR3 length: 14; V gene: TRBV5-1; D gene: -; clone size: few; J gene: TRBJ1-5; CDR3 protein: CASSLEEGSQPQHF; CDR3 DNA: TGCGCCAGCAGCTTGGAGGAGGGCAGTCAGCCCCAGCATTTT
CDR3 length: 11; V gene: TRBV29-1; D gene: -; clone size: many; J gene: TRBJ1-2; CDR3 protein: CSADSFDGYTF; CDR3 DNA: TGCAGCGCAGACAGTTTCGATGGCTACACCTTC
CDR3 length: 16; V gene: TRBV7-9; D gene: TRBD1; clone size: -; J gene: TRBJ2-6; CDR3 protein: CASSRTGASGANVLTF; CDR3 DNA: TGTGCCAGCAGCCGGACAGGGGCCTCTGGGGCCAACGTCCTGACTTTC
CDR3 length: 14; V gene: TRBV6-1; D gene: TRBD2; clone size: -; J gene: TRBJ2-7; CDR3 protein: CASSYSREEPEQYF; CDR3 DNA: TGTGCCAGCAGTTACTCCCGGGAGGAGCCCGAGCAGTACTTC
CDR3 length: 12; V gene: TRBV29-1; D gene: TRBD1; clone size: -; J gene: TRBJ1-1; CDR3 protein: CSAKGANTEAFF; CDR3 DNA: TGCAGCGCTAAGGGGGCTAACACTGAAGCTTTCTTT
CDR3 length: 14; V gene: TRBV20-1; D gene: TRBD2; clone size: once; J gene: TRBJ2-7; CDR3 protein: CSAAAGGRDYEQYF; CDR3 DNA: TGCAGTGCAGCCGCGGGCGGGAGGGACTACGAGCAGTACTTC
CDR3 length: 14; V gene: TRBV12-3/TRBV12-4; D gene: TRBD1; clone size: -; J gene: TRBJ1-2; CDR3 protein: CASRSSGGFYGYTF; CDR3 DNA: TGTGCCAGCAGATCTTCAGGGGGCTTCTATGGCTACACCTTC
CDR3 length: 14; V gene: TRBV5-8; D gene: -; clone size: few; J gene: TRBJ1-5; CDR3 protein: CASSQSGFNQPQHF; CDR3 DNA: TGTGCCAGCAGCCAATCAGGTTTCAATCAGCCCCAGCATTTT